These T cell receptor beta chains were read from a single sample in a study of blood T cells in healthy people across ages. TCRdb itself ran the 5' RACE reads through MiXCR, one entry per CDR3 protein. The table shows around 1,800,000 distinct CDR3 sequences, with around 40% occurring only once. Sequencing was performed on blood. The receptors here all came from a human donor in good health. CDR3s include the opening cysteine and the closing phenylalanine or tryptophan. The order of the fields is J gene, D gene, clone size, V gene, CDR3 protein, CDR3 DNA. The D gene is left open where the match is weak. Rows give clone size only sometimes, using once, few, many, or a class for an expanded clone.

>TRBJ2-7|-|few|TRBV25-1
CASSEFYDRSYEQYF
TGTGCCAGCAGTGAATTCTACGATCGGTCCTACGAGCAGTACTTC
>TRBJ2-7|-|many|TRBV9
CASSVGLSGEQYF
TGTGCCAGCAGCGTCGGACTTAGCGGCGAGCAGTACTTC
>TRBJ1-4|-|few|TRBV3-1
CANSQVLREKLFF
TGTGCCAACAGCCAAGTCCTTAGGGAAAAACTGTTTTTT
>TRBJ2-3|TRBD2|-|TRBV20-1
CGAHDSGSTDTQYF
TGCGGTGCTCATGATAGCGGGAGCACAGATACGCAGTATTTT
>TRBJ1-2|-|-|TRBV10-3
CAIGGLRGGYTF
TGTGCCATCGGCGGACTCCGTGGTGGCTACACCTTC
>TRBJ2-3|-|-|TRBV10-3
CAIRPGIQGRADTQYF
TGTGCCATCAGACCCGGGATACAGGGTCGCGCAGATACGCAGTATTTT
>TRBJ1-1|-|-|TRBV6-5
CASSYSIGARVNTEAFF
TGTGCCAGCAGTTACTCGATAGGGGCCCGAGTGAACACTGAAGCTTTCTTT
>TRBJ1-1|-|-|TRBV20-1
CSVRGDVATEAFF
TGCAGTGTACGAGGGGATGTGGCCACTGAAGCTTTCTTT
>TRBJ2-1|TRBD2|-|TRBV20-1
CSARSGTSGRWDEQFF
TGCAGTGCTAGGTCCGGGACTAGCGGGAGGTGGGATGAGCAGTTCTTC
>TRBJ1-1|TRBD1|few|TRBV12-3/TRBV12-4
CATGQGTNTEAFF
TGTGCCACAGGACAGGGGACGAACACTGAAGCTTTCTTT
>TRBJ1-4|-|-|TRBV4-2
CASSQVLNEKLFF
TGTGCCAGCAGCCAAGTCCTAAATGAAAAACTGTTTTTT
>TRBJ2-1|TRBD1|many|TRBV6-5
CASRQGQPNEQFF
TGTGCCAGCAGACAGGGACAGCCCAATGAGCAGTTCTTC
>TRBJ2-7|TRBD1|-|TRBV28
CASSPLRQGDWYEQYF
TGTGCCAGCAGTCCCCTCCGCCAGGGGGATTGGTACGAGCAGTACTTC
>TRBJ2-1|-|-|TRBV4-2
CASSQVSWGSSYNEQFF
TGTGCCAGCAGCCAAGTCTCTTGGGGAAGCTCCTACAATGAGCAGTTCTTC
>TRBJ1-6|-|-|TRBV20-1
CSARMAGIYNSPLHF
TGCAGTGCTAGAATGGCCGGAATCTATAATTCACCCCTCCACTTT
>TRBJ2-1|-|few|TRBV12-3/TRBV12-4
CASSLGGLLGNEQFF
TGTGCCAGCAGTCTCGGGGGCCTCCTTGGGAATGAGCAGTTCTTC
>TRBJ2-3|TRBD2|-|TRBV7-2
CASSLSTASGQDTQYF
TGTGCCAGCAGCTTATCAACGGCTAGCGGCCAAGATACGCAGTATTTT
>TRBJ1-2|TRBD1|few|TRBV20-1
CSAQGATGDSYGGYTF
TGCAGTGCGCAGGGGGCGACAGGGGACTCCTATGGCGGCTACACCTTC
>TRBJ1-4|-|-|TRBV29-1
CSVVGDEKLFF
TGCAGCGTTGTGGGGGATGAAAAACTGTTTTTT
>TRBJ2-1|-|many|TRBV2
CASRRNEQFF
TGTGCCAGCAGACGAAATGAGCAGTTCTTC
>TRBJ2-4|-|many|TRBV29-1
CSVGPSRDIQYF
TGCAGCGTTGGGCCCAGCCGGGATATTCAGTACTTC
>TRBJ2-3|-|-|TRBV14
CASSWSFRTDTQYF
TGTGCCAGCAGCTGGTCGTTTCGGACAGATACGCAGTATTTT
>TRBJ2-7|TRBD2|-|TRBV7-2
CASSLGFTSGEKGYEQYF
TGTGCCAGCAGCTTAGGTTTCACTAGCGGGGAAAAAGGCTACGAGCAGTACTTC
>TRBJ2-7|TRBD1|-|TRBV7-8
CASSRTGVNYEQYF
TGTGCCAGCAGCCGGACAGGGGTCAACTACGAGCAGTACTTC
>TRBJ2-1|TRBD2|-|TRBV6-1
CASTNSGGPRGGYNEQFF
TGTGCCAGCACTAATAGCGGGGGGCCCCGGGGGGGCTACAATGAGCAGTTCTTC
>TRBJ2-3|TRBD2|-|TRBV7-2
CASSGGVGDYRSDTQYF
TGTGCCAGCAGCGGGGGGGTGGGGGATTATCGGTCAGATACGCAGTATTTT
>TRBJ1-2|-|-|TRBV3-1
CASGLISSNYGYTF
TGTGCCAGCGGCCTGATAAGCAGTAACTATGGCTACACCTTC
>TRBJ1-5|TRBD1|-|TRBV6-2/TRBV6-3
CASSRPGGDQPQHF
TGTGCCAGCAGCAGACCAGGGGGAGATCAGCCCCAGCATTTT
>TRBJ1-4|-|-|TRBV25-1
CASSVPGSVEKLFF
TGTGCCAGCAGTGTGCCTGGATCTGTAGAAAAACTGTTTTTT
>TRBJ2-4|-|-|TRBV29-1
CSVIRTSEQYF
TGCAGCGTTATCCGGACTTCTGAGCAGTACTTC
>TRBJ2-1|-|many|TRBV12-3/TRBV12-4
CASSRGYYNEQFF
TGTGCCAGCAGTCGCGGATATTACAATGAGCAGTTCTTC
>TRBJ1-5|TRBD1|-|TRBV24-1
CATSVGTGGNQPQHF
TGTGCCACCAGTGTCGGGACAGGGGGCAATCAGCCCCAGCATTTT
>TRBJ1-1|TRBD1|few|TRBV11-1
CASSFGGDRATEAFF
TGTGCCAGCAGCTTTGGAGGGGACAGGGCCACTGAAGCTTTCTTT
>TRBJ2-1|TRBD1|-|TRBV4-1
CASSQEFRTGIDEQFF
TGCGCCAGCAGCCAAGAGTTTAGGACAGGGATAGATGAGCAGTTCTTC
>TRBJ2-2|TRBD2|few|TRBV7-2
CASSARTSGVPSGELFF
TGTGCCAGCAGCGCCAGGACTAGCGGGGTCCCATCCGGGGAGCTGTTTTTT
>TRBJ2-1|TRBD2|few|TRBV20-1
CSASRLTSGGAFEQFF
TGCAGTGCTTCCCGTCTGACTAGCGGGGGGGCCTTTGAGCAGTTCTTC
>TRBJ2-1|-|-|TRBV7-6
CASGRGGHEQFF
TGTGCCAGCGGGCGTGGAGGCCATGAGCAGTTCTTC
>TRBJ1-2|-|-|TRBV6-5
CASSRTAKSGYGYTF
TGTGCCAGCAGTCGGACAGCGAAGAGCGGCTATGGCTACACCTTC
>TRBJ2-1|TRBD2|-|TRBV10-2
CASSEKASGPYNEQFF
TGCGCCAGCAGTGAGAAGGCTAGCGGGCCCTACAATGAGCAGTTCTTC
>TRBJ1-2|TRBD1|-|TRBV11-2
CASSAHRDRGQENTF
TGTGCCAGCAGCGCCCACCGGGACAGGGGGCAAGAGAACACCTTC
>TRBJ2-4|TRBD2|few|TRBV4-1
CASSQPTRGGKNIQYF
TGCGCCAGCAGCCAACCCACTCGCGGGGGGAAAAACATTCAGTACTTC
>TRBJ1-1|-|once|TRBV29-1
CSVGYQLAGTEAFF
TGCAGCGTCGGATATCAATTAGCAGGTACTGAAGCTTTCTTT
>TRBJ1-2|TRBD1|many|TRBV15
CATSRGPGTGNGYTF
TGTGCCACCAGCAGGGGACCCGGGACAGGGAATGGCTACACCTTC
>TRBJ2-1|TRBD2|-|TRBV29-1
CSVWDYSSYEQFF
TGCAGCGTTTGGGACTACTCATCCTACGAGCAGTTCTTC
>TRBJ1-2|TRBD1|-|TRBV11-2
CASSLDLGSGGNGYTF
TGTGCCAGCAGCTTAGATCTGGGGTCAGGGGGAAATGGCTACACCTTC
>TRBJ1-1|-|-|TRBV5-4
CASSLHYGRLNTEAFF
TGTGCCAGCAGCTTACATTACGGACGGTTGAACACTGAAGCTTTCTTT
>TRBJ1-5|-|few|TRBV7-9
CASSLNAGDNQPQHF
TGCGCCAGCAGCTTAAACGCAGGGGACAATCAGCCCCAGCATTTT